A selection of T cell receptor beta chains follows, all from one sample in a study of OX40 agonist ivuxolimab in advanced cancers. Sequencing used immunoSEQ multiplex PCR; TCRdb keeps in-frame clones, though not all of them. The sample contains 65,000 to 85,000 clones, roughly 87% of which appear only once. Sequences were derived from CD4+ or CD8+ T cells sorted from blood, sampled in a trial of the OX40 agonist ivuxolimab. The receptors originated from an adult with an advanced solid tumor such as melanoma, head and neck, liver or kidney cancer. CDR3s include the opening cysteine and the closing phenylalanine or tryptophan. The D gene is left open where the match is weak. A clone size is listed for some rows: how often the clone was seen (once, few, many), or a class if it is expanded.

j_call,v_call,d_call,clone_size,cdr3_aa,cdr3_nt
TRBJ1-6,TRBV5-6,.,.,CASSLRTDSPLHF,TGTGCCAGCAGCCTTCGGACAGACTCACCCCTCCACTTT
TRBJ1-5,TRBV6-1,.,.,CASSSRTTDQPQHF,TGTGCCAGCAGTTCCAGGACAACTGATCAGCCCCAGCATTTT
TRBJ2-7,TRBV6-1,.,.,CASSVGYEQYF,TGTGCCAGCAGCGTGGGCTACGAGCAGTACTTC
TRBJ2-2,TRBV10-3,.,.,CAISEGKKTGELFF,TGTGCCATCAGTGAGGGGAAGAAAACCGGGGAGCTGTTTTTT
TRBJ1-6,TRBV5-6,TRBD1,.,CASSSGTGFSYNSPLHF,TGTGCCAGCAGCTCCGGGACAGGGTTTTCCTATAATTCACCCCTCCACTTT
TRBJ2-7,TRBV11-2,.,few,CASSLGPEGTYEQYF,TGTGCCAGCAGCTTAGGTCCTGAGGGGACCTACGAGCAGTACTTC
TRBJ2-1,TRBV14,.,.,CASSQEEWPSYNEQFF,TGTGCCAGCAGCCAAGAAGAGTGGCCCTCCTACAATGAGCAGTTCTTC
TRBJ1-6,TRBV9,.,.,CASSVETRGNSPLHF,TGTGCCAGCAGCGTAGAAACCCGGGGAAATTCACCCCTCCACTTT
TRBJ1-1,TRBV27,.,.,CASSSGGKGDTEAFF,TGTGCCAGCAGTTCGGGGGGAAAGGGGGACACTGAAGCTTTCTTT
TRBJ2-7,TRBV5-1,.,.,CASSAGTVFREQYF,TGCGCCAGCAGCGCCGGGACCGTCTTTAGGGAGCAGTACTTC
TRBJ2-7,TRBV19,TRBD1,.,CASSRGQGAYEQYF,TGTGCCAGTAGTCGAGGACAGGGGGCCTACGAGCAGTACTTC
TRBJ1-4,TRBV19,TRBD1,.,CASRRGWTGEKLFF,TGTGCCAGTCGGAGGGGTTGGACAGGGGAAAAACTGTTTTTT
TRBJ1-6,TRBV11-3,.,.,CASSSGLNNSPLHF,TGTGCCAGCAGCTCAGGCCTTAATAATTCACCCCTCCACTTT
TRBJ1-2,TRBV30,.,.,CAWSAPGGYTF,TGTGCCTGGAGTGCCCCCGGTGGCTACACCTTC
TRBJ1-1,TRBV5-1,TRBD1,.,CASSLFGQGSTEAFF,TGCGCCAGCAGCTTGTTTGGACAGGGTAGCACTGAAGCTTTCTTT
TRBJ1-1,TRBV9,.,.,CASTRAEAYTEAFF,TGTGCCAGCACCCGGGCGGAGGCGTACACTGAAGCTTTCTTT
TRBJ2-1,TRBV5-4,TRBD2,few,CASSLEFSSGGYNEQFF,TGTGCCAGCAGCTTGGAGTTCTCTAGCGGGGGGTACAATGAGCAGTTCTTC
TRBJ1-6,TRBV7-8,.,once,CASSLGGRGRGSPLHF,TGTGCCAGCAGCTTAGGAGGCAGGGGACGGGGTTCACCCCTCCACTTT
TRBJ2-7,TRBV19,.,.,CVSSKQGGYEQYF,TGTGTCAGTAGTAAGCAGGGAGGATACGAGCAGTACTTC
TRBJ2-5,TRBV6-6,TRBD2,.,CASSRRVAGAQETQYF,TGTGCCAGCAGCCGTCGGGTAGCGGGAGCTCAAGAGACCCAGTACTTC
TRBJ1-5,TRBV2,TRBD1,.,CASSEWTGGLSQHF,TGTGCCAGCAGTGAGTGGACAGGGGGCTTGTCCCAGCATTTT
TRBJ2-7,TRBV5-5,TRBD1,.,CASSQDRPKYF,TGTGCCAGCAGTCAGGACAGGCCGAAGTACTTC
TRBJ1-5,TRBV6-5,.,.,CASGKDGRPQPQHF,TGTGCCAGCGGGAAGGACGGGCGGCCTCAGCCCCAGCATTTT
TRBJ2-1,TRBV5-4,.,.,CASSSGRRGPYNEQFF,TGTGCCAGCAGCTCCGGAAGGCGGGGACCTTACAATGAGCAGTTCTTC
TRBJ1-3,TRBV4-3,.,.,CASSQGAGRNTIYF,TGCGCCAGCAGCCAAGGGGCAGGGAGGAACACCATATATTTT
TRBJ1-2,TRBV19,.,.,CASSALRAGSYGYTF,TGTGCCAGTAGCGCTCTGAGGGCAGGGAGCTATGGCTACACCTTC
TRBJ2-1,TRBV19,TRBD2,.,CASSMGTSASNEQFF,TGTGCCAGTAGTATGGGGACTAGCGCCAGCAATGAGCAGTTCTTC